This T cell receptor beta chain was sequenced during a study of early stage breast cancer tumors. CDR3 length: 15 amino acids. The germline CDR1 and CDR2 sequences are MNHNY and SVGAGI (reference sequence). Trimming pared 2 bases from V and 1 base from J, leaving 9 bases between. Sequencing used immunoSEQ multiplex PCR; TCRdb keeps in-frame clones, though not all of them. The top ten clones hold approximately 4.5% of a sample with 65,000 to 75,000 clones, approximately 80% of them seen once. The sample holds a few counts of this clone. The J gene is TRBJ1-5, the V gene TRBV6-6; D is unresolved. Sequencing input: blood. The TCR comes from a person aged 35-49 years with breast cancer. CDR3 coding DNA: TGTGCCAGCAGTTACGAGGGAATAAGCAATCAGCCCCAGCATTTT. It is translated as CASSYEGISNQPQHF.